This T cell receptor beta chain derives from a study of OX40 agonist ivuxolimab in advanced cancers. Study-level information: Ivuxolimab, an agonist antibody against OX40 (CD134), was given to patients.

In regard to this clone: Its antigen is not known.

Exclusion applied to patients with autoimmune disease history or systemic immunosuppression. Germline CDR1 is SGHDN and CDR2 is FVKESK. J lost 6 bases, V lost 3 bases, and 4 bases had no gene match. CDR3 length equals 13 residues. Broader study findings: Averaged across samples, CD8+ T cells carried more expanded clones than CD4+ did.

Clones were read by immunoSEQ multiplex PCR, and TCRdb kept only the in-frame ones, dropping some. The sample includes some 83,000 clones, around 84% of them seen just once. The sequence came from an adult with an advanced solid tumor such as melanoma, head and neck, liver or kidney cancer. The sample was CD4+ or CD8+ T cells sorted from blood, taken in a trial of the OX40 agonist ivuxolimab. The chain joins TRBV14 to TRBJ1-2, with 7 bases that match TRBD1. CDR3 loop: CASSHRGLHGYTF. DNA for the CDR3: TGTGCCAGCAGCCATAGGGGGCTCCATGGCTACACCTTC.